A single T cell receptor (beta chain) is shown here with its context. This clonotype turned up a few times. The specificity of this receptor is unknown. Qualities for individual bases were not recorded, and no much larger clone is one base off. The source of the sample is a study of blood T cells in healthy people across ages (dated by TCRdb to between 2015 and 2016). At the level of the whole study: In model experiments, template switching captured about one uniquely barcoded TCR beta cDNA molecule for every two T cells. Age-related changes in TCR beta repertoire diversity were measured in the study by deep sequencing normalized with unique cDNA molecular identifiers. The donors were split into four age groups: young (average about 16 years), middle-aged (roughly 39), aged (more than 55) and long-lived (under 90). For two donors (one aged 18 to 29 and one aged 80 or older), the study analyzed two additional independent replicas of 1 million unique cDNA reads from the same blood draw.

The donors were 40 or so Caucasian individuals from Russia, aged roughly 6 to 95 years, who were systemically healthy. Each donor gave 8 to 10 milliliters of peripheral blood, drawn into EDTA-treated Vacutainer tubes. Ficoll-Paque density-gradient centrifugation was used to isolate PBMCs, with at least 7 million per sample. Trizol reagent was used to extract total RNA from PBMCs, with at least 5 micrograms per sample. The percentages of naive CD45RAhigh/CD27high T cells were determined by flow cytometry on a PBMC aliquot from every donor. The CDR3 contains 15 residues, cysteine and phenylalanine counted. The read is trimmed to its CDR3 DNA, 45 bases read in frame from base 1. CDR1 and CDR2 were assigned from the germline V gene as LGHNA and YSLEER. The germline ends are 13 bases apart after V is trimmed by 4 bases and J by 0 bases. The paper's findings and limits, for the study overall: Conclusive comparison of naive and antigen-experienced compartments was prevented by the profiling of bulk unsorted PBMCs. Because donor CMV infection status was unknown, age-related changes in expanded clonotypes were potentially confounded. As age increased, observed TCR beta diversity per million T cells dropped in a roughly linear way, and a significant reduction was already evident by age roughly 36. Compared with the aged group, the long-lived group had more naive CD4+ T cells, fewer expanded clones and increased TCR diversity, a pattern suggesting age selection. Estimates of total diversity from one million sequenced T cells were regarded as lower bounds and underestimates. There was a strong correlation between observed TCR beta diversity and the percentage of naive T cells measured by flow cytometry.

Libraries were prepared through 5' RACE. This sample was sequenced with an Illumina HiSeq 2500. A second PCR of about 6 to 11 cycles was performed with a sample-barcoded 5' primer and a J-beta primer mix. A template-switch 5' adaptor carrying 12 random nucleotides introduced a unique molecular identifier onto each TCR beta cDNA molecule. Each sample yielded at least 3 million CDR3-containing paired-end reads. The Mint cDNA synthesis kit, primed by a TRBC-specific oligonucleotide, was used to synthesize first-strand cDNA from all RNA. After uracil-DNA glycosylase treatment, a first 18-cycle PCR used universal primers M1SS and BC2_uni_R on all cDNA. The authors' pipeline ran thus. For normalization, 1 million high-quality reads were randomly selected from each sample, with every read carrying a distinct molecular identifier. Reads sharing molecular identifiers were discarded rather than binned into consensus sequences. CDR3 identification, clonotype clustering and error correction used MiTCR with a Q25 quality threshold and the strictest error-elimination algorithm. A nonparametric unseen species model using Euler transformation provided a lower-bound estimate of total TCR beta diversity. TCRdb ran its own pipeline on the public reads, namely fastp trimming at Q25 and MiXCR clone calling, and kept in-frame beta chains. Rows with one shared CDR3 protein collapse into an entry with the most common genes and DNA. These V and J calls rely on TCRdb rather than the paper's analysis. This sample comprises 800,000 or so distinct CDR3 sequences, 20% to 30% of them detected only once. Jointly, the top ten make up more than 3% of the sample.

The same sample was also studied in work on T cells of mothers and their children. Drawing on the second study: Nine systemically healthy Caucasian individuals, comprising three mothers and their six children, were included as donors. cDNA synthesis consumed the entire amount of extracted RNA, loaded at around 1.5 ug RNA in each 15 ul reaction. In the second PCR, the M1S primer added sample barcodes and 2-4 random nucleotides. Over 8 million TCR beta CDR3 reads came from each mother, compared with around 3 million reads from each child. Thymic selection similarly shapes TCR recombination output in related and unrelated pairs, with minor effect from inherited differences. Normalized repertoire overlap in related mother-child pairs was always slightly higher than in unrelated mother-child pairs, but the difference was never significant. With a sensitivity of approximately 100 clones per million clonotypes, no persistent microchimeric T cell clones were detected. The study used deep NGS to compare TCR beta repertoires of mothers and children, seeking features distinguishing related mother-child pairs from unrelated individuals. Mothers averaged about 40 +/- 4 years of age and children averaged around 10 +/- 4 years. After adapter ligation with NEBNext reagents, the libraries were sequenced on Illumina HiSeq 2000 with 100+100 nt paired-end reads. To avoid cross-contamination, the mother libraries and the child libraries were prepared a month apart and sequenced in separate runs. For each donor, somewhere between roughly 450,000 and 2,100,000 distinct TCR beta clonotypes were identified. Naive TCR beta clonotypes were estimated from low-frequency clonotypes matched to each donor's FACS-determined naive share, without sorting.

This clonotype was sampled from a boy younger than 18 in good health. The specimen sequenced was blood. The V gene is TRBV4-3 and the J gene is TRBJ2-7, and the D gene may be TRBD1, 5 bases matching. CDR3 sequence: CASSLEDKSSYEQYF. At the DNA level, the sequence is TGCGCCAGCAGCCTCGAGGACAAGAGCTCCTACGAGCAGTACTTC.